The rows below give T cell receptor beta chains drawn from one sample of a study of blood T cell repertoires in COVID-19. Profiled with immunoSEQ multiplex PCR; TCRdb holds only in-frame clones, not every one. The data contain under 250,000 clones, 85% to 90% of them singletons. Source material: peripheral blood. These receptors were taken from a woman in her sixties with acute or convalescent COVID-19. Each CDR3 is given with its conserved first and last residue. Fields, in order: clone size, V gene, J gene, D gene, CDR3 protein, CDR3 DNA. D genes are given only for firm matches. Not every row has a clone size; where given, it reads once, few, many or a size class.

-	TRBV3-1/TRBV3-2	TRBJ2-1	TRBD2	CASSQTGTSGNTAYNEQFF	TGTGCCAGCAGCCAAACCGGGACTAGCGGAAATACCGCATACAATGAGCAGTTCTTC
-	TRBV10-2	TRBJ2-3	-	CASRLQGGGTDTQYF	TGCGCCAGTCGACTCCAGGGGGGTGGCACAGATACGCAGTATTTT
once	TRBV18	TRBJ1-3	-	CASSPDSSGNTIYF	TGTGCCAGCTCACCCGACAGCTCTGGAAACACCATATATTTT
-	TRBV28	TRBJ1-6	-	CASSSGRLVSPLHF	TGTGCCAGCAGTTCTGGCAGATTGGTCTCACCCCTCCACTTT
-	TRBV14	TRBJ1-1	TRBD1	CASSRYRGRGSEAFF	TGTGCCAGCAGCCGTTACAGGGGAAGAGGGTCTGAAGCTTTCTTT
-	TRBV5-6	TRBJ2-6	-	CASSPGISFSSGANVLTF	TGTGCCAGCAGCCCGGGTATTTCCTTTAGCTCTGGGGCCAACGTCCTGACTTTC
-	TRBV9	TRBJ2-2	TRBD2	CASSVSGGAVGELFF	TGTGCCAGCAGCGTTAGCGGGGGGGCCGTCGGGGAGCTGTTTTTT
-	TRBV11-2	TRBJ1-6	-	CASRGYGGSPLHF	TGTGCCAGCAGGGGCTACGGGGGTTCACCCCTCCACTTT
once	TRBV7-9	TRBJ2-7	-	CASSLSAAIYEQYF	TGTGCCAGCAGCTTATCGGCGGCTATTTACGAGCAGTACTTC
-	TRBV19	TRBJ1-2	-	CASTLRGSYGYTF	TGTGCCAGTACCCTCAGAGGGAGCTATGGCTACACCTTC
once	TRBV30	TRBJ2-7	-	CAWNRQTYEQYF	TGTGCCTGGAACCGACAAACCTACGAGCAGTACTTC
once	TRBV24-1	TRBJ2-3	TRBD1	CATSAGQGAGTDTQYF	TGTGCCACCAGTGCTGGACAGGGGGCAGGCACAGATACGCAGTATTTT
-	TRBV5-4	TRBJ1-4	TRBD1	CASSRTGDGEKLFF	TGTGCCAGCAGCAGAACAGGGGATGGGGAAAAACTGTTTTTT
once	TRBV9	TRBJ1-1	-	CASSVGTAYVSEAFF	TGTGCCAGCAGCGTAGGTACAGCTTATGTTTCTGAAGCTTTCTTT
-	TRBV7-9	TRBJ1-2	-	CASSGTGIGYTF	TGTGCCAGCAGCGGTACAGGGATCGGCTACACCTTC
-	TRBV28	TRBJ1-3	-	CASSYYRRAGNTIYF	TGTGCCAGCAGTTACTACAGGAGGGCTGGAAACACCATATATTTT
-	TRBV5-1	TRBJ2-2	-	CASSSLGASRLFF	TGCGCCAGCAGCTCGTTAGGGGCTTCGAGGCTGTTTTTT
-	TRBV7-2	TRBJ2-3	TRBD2	CASSFGRLAASSDTQYF	TGTGCCAGCAGCTTTGGCAGACTAGCGGCGAGTTCAGATACGCAGTATTTT
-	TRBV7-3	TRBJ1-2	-	CASSLNGGLSSYGYTF	TGTGCCAGCAGCTTAAATGGAGGGTTGTCGTCCTATGGCTACACCTTC
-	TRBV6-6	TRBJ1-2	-	CASSYSGNYGYTF	TGTGCCAGCAGTTACTCCGGTAACTATGGCTACACCTTC
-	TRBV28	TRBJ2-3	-	CASSLVSAGYTDTQYF	TGTGCCAGCAGTTTAGTCTCAGCAGGGTACACAGATACGCAGTATTTT
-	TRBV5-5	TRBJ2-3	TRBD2	CASSLTSGGLYFTDTQYF	TGTGCCAGCAGCCTCACTAGCGGGGGCCTTTACTTCACAGATACGCAGTATTTT
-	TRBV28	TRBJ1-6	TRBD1	CASIMGTGRNSPLHF	TGTGCCAGCATAATGGGGACAGGGCGAAATTCACCCCTCCACTTT
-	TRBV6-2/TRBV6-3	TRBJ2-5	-	CASSYEGAGKETQYF	TGTGCCAGCAGTTATGAAGGGGCAGGGAAAGAGACCCAGTACTTC
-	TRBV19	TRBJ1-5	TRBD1	CASSWDRGGNQPQHF	TGTGCCAGTAGCTGGGACAGGGGGGGCAATCAGCCCCAGCATTTT
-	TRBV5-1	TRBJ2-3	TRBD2	CASSLPGGADTQYF	TGCGCCAGCAGCTTGCCGGGGGGTGCAGATACGCAGTATTTT
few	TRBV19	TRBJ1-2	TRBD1	CASSSQHRGNYGYTF	TGTGCCAGTAGTTCTCAGCACAGGGGGAACTATGGCTACACCTTC
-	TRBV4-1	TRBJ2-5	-	CASSQPDFQETQYF	TGCGCCAGCAGCCAGCCTGACTTCCAAGAGACCCAGTACTTC
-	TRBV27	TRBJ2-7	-	CASSGNRVWDPYEQYF	TGTGCCAGCAGTGGAAACAGGGTTTGGGACCCCTACGAGCAGTACTTC
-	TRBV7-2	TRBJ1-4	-	CASSYRRDEKLFF	TGTGCCAGCAGCTATAGGCGGGATGAAAAACTGTTTTTT
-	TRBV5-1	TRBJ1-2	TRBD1	CASRRTGFTLNYGYTF	TGCGCCAGCCGCAGGACAGGCTTCACCCTTAACTATGGCTACACCTTC
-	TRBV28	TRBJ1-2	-	CASSTRQRSNYGYTF	TGTGCCAGCAGTACCCGACAGCGATCTAACTATGGCTACACCTTC